This T cell receptor (beta chain) was identified in a study of shared clonotypes between healthy human individuals. Germline V gene lookup returns CDR1 MGHRA and CDR2 YSYEKL. Trimming removed 0 bases from V and 2 bases from J, with 11 bases in between. This CDR3 contains 16 residues. TCRdb's table, derived via immunoSEQ multiplex PCR, lists solely in-frame clones and lacks some. The sample yields more than 2 million clones, approximately 94% seen once. Naive CD8 isolation took CD45RO-negative cells positively selected for CCR7 and excluded terminally differentiated effector memory CD45RA+ cells. Material: naive CD8+ T cells sorted from blood. The J gene is TRBJ1-5, the V gene TRBV4-1; D is undetermined. The origin of this receptor is a man younger than 35 in good health. CDR3 protein: CASSQESGSGNQPQHF. In DNA form, the CDR3 reads TGCGCCAGCAGCCAAGAGTCGGGGTCGGGCAATCAGCCCCAGCATTTT.